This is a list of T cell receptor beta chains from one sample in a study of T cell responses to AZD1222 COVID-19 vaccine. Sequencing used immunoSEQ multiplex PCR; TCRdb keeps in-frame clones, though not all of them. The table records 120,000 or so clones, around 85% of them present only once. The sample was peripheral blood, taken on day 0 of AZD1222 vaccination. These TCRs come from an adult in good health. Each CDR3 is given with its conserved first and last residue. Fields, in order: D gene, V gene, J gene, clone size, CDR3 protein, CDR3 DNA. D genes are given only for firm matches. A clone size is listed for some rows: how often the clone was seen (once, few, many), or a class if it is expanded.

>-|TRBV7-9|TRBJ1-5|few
CASSPGYDQPQHF
TGTGCCAGCAGCCCAGGGTATGATCAGCCCCAGCATTTT
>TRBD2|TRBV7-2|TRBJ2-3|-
CASSPRPAGTTDTQYF
TGTGCCAGCAGCCCCCGCCCAGCGGGAACCACAGATACGCAGTATTTT
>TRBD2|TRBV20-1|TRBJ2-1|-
CSASVTSGGVNEQFF
TGCAGTGCTAGTGTGACTAGCGGGGGGGTAAATGAGCAGTTCTTC
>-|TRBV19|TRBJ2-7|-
CASPPYEQYF
TGTGCCAGTCCCCCCTACGAGCAGTACTTC
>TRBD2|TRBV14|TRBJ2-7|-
CASSHLGRLAGDEQYF
TGTGCCAGCAGCCATCTAGGGCGACTAGCGGGGGACGAGCAGTACTTC
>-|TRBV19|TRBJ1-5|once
CASSIVTFRGFGYQPQHF
TGTGCCAGTAGTATAGTCACATTTCGGGGATTTGGGTATCAGCCCCAGCATTTT
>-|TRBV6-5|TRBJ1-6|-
CASTRDFLNSPLHF
TGTGCCAGCACTAGGGACTTTCTTAATTCACCCCTCCACTTT
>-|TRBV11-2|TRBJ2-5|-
CASSTQDLTQYF
TGTGCCAGCAGCACGCAAGACTTAACCCAGTACTTC
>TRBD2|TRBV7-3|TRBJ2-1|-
CASSPPGGLAGNEQFF
TGTGCCAGCAGCCCACCGGGGGGACTAGCGGGCAATGAGCAGTTCTTC
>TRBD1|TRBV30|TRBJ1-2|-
CAWSSGTGAGYTF
TGTGCCTGGAGCTCCGGGACAGGGGCTGGCTACACCTTC
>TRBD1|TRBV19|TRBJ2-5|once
CASRGTGEETQYF
TGTGCCAGTAGAGGGACAGGGGAAGAGACCCAGTACTTC
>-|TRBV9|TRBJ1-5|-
CASSPREGSNQPQHF
TGTGCCAGCAGCCCCAGGGAGGGTAGCAATCAGCCCCAGCATTTT
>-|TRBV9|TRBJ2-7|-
CASSVDGGYSYEQYF
TGTGCCAGCAGCGTAGACGGCGGGTATTCCTACGAGCAGTACTTC
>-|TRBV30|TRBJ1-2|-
CAWSLGQGTNYGYTF
TGTGCCTGGAGTTTGGGGCAGGGAACTAACTATGGCTACACCTTC
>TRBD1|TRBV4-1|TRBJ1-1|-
CASSAPGQGFAEAFF
TGCGCCAGCAGCGCACCGGGACAGGGGTTCGCTGAAGCTTTCTTT
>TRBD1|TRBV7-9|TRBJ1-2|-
CASSFQTGGKGYTF
TGTGCCAGCAGCTTTCAGACAGGGGGCAAGGGCTACACCTTC
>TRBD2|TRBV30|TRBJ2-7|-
CAWMGLAGANLYEQYF
TGTGCCTGGATGGGACTAGCGGGAGCAAATCTTTACGAGCAGTACTTC
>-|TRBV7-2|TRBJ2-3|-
CASSRGQQPSTDTQYF
TGTGCCAGCAGCCGGGGGCAACAGCCTAGCACAGATACGCAGTATTTT
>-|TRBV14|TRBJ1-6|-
CASSQDWGQPNSPLHF
TGTGCCAGCAGCCAAGACTGGGGGCAGCCCAATTCACCCCTCCACTTT
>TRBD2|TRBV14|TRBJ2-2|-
CASSGRGSANTGELFF
TGTGCCAGCAGCGGGCGGGGGAGCGCGAACACCGGGGAGCTGTTTTTT
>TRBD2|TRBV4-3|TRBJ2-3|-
CASSQVIAGGLSTDTQYF
TGCGCCAGCAGCCAAGTTATCGCGGGAGGCCTTAGCACAGATACGCAGTATTTT
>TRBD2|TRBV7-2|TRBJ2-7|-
CASSLARGLAGGAGGKYF
TGTGCCAGCAGCTTAGCGAGGGGACTAGCGGGAGGTGCTGGTGGGAAGTACTTC
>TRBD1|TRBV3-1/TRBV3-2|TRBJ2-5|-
CASSFRTGRETQYF
TGTGCCAGCAGCTTTAGGACAGGACGGGAGACCCAGTACTTC
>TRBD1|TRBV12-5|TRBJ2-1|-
CASGLEWDSSYNEQFF
TGTGCTAGTGGTTTGGAATGGGACAGCTCCTACAATGAGCAGTTCTTC